This TCR beta chain was identified during a study of identical twins. General study findings and limits: It was out-of-frame TCR alpha sharing in monozygotic twins that models underestimated. Fewer insertions characterized abundant cord blood beta clonotypes, whereas memory repertoires showed none.

This CDR3 region has 16 residues. V lost 6 bases, J lost 5 bases, and 8 bases stayed unmatched. Germline V gives CDR1 ENHRY, CDR2 SYGVKD. Through template switching, a universal primer site was introduced, and the cDNA contained unique molecular identifiers. TCRdb re-analysed the 5' RACE reads in MiXCR, keeping a single row per CDR3 protein. Among about 700,000 distinct CDR3 sequences listed, 8% to 9% were seen once. Of note for this clonotype: Its antigen is as yet unknown.

This sample also belongs to another study, concerning yellow fever vaccine responses in identical twins.

Sequenced sample: PBMCs. The receptor was isolated from a woman younger than 30 in good health. The chain links TRBV10-3 to TRBJ2-1, with 12 positions matching TRBD2. CDR3: CAIRDGTSGRNNEQFF. The DNA of the CDR3 is TGTGCCATCAGGGATGGGACTAGCGGGCGTAACAATGAGCAGTTCTTC.